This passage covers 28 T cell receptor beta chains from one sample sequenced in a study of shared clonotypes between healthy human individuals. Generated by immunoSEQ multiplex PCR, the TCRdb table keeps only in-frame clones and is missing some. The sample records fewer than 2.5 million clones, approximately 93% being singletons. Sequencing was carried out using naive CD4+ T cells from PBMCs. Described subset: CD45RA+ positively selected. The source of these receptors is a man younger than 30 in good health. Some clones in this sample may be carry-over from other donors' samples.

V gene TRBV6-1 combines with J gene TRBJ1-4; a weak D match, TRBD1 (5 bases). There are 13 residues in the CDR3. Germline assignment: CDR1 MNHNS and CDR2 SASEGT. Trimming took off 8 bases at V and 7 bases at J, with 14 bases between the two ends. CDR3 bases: TGTGCCAGCCTCCCGGGACCGACTGAAAAACTGTTTTTT. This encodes CASLPGPTEKLFF.

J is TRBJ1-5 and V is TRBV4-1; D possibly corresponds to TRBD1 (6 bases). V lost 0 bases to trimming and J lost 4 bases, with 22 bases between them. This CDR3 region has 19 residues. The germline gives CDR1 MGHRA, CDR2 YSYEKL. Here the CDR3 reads CASSQERGGPGRLNQPQHF. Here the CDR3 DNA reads TGCGCCAGCAGCCAAGAGCGGGGGGGCCCTGGGCGACTTAATCAGCCCCAGCATTTT.

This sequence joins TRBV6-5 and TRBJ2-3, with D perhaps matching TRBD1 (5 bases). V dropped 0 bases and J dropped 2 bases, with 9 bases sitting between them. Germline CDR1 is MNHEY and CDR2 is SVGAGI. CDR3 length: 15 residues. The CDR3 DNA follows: TGTGCCAGCAGTTACTCCGGACATTACACAGATACGCAGTATTTT. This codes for CASSYSGHYTDTQYF.

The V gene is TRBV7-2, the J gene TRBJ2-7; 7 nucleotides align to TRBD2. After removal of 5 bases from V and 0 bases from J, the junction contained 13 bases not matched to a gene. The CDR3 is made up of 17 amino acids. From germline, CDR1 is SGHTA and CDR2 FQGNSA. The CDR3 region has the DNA TGTGCCAGCAGCGGCCGACTAAGGGACTACTTCTCCTACGAGCAGTACTTC. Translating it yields CASSGRLRDYFSYEQYF.

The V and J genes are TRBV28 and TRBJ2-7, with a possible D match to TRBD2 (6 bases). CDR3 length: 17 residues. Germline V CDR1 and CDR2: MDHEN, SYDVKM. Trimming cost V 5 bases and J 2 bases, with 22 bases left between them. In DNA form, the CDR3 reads TGTGCCAGCAGTCATCCTCCGTGGTGGGAGGATCCCTACGAGCAGTACTTC. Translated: CASSHPPWWEDPYEQYF. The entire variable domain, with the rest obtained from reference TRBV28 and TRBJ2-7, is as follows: DVKVTQSSRYLVKRTGEKVFLECVQDMDHENMFWYRQDPGLGLRLIYFSYDVKMKEKGDIPEGYSVSREKKERFSLILESASTNQTSMYLCASSHPPWWEDPYEQYFGPGTRLTVT.

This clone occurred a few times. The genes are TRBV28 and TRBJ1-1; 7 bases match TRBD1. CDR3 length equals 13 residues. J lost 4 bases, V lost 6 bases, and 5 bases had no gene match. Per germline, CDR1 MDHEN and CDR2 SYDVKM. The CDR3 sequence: CASSSRDSTEAFF. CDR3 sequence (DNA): TGTGCCAGCAGCTCGAGGGACAGCACTGAAGCTTTCTTT. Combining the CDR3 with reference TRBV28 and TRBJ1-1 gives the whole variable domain DVKVTQSSRYLVKRTGEKVFLECVQDMDHENMFWYRQDPGLGLRLIYFSYDVKMKEKGDIPEGYSVSREKKERFSLILESASTNQTSMYLCASSSRDSTEAFFGQGTRLTVV.

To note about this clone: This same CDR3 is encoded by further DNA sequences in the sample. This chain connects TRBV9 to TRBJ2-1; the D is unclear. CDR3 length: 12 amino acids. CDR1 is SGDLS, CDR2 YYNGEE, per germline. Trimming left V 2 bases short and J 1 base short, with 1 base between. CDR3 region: CASSVSYNEQFF. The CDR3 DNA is TGTGCCAGCAGCGTGTCCTACAATGAGCAGTTCTTC.

In DNA form, the CDR3 reads TGTGCCAGCAGTCCCGTTGCGGGAGGGGTCGACGAGCAGTACTTC. Translating it yields CASSPVAGGVDEQYF. The rearrangement uses TRBV28 and TRBJ2-7, with 9 bases identical to TRBD2. The CDR3 is made up of 15 amino acids. Germline values: CDR1 MDHEN, CDR2 SYDVKM. Unmatched junction bases numbered 10, after V lost 5 bases and J lost 5 bases.

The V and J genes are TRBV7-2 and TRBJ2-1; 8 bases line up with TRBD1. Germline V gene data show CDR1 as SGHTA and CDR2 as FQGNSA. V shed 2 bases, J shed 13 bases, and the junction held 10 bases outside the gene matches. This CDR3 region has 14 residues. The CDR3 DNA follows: TGTGCCAGCAGCTTACAGGGGGCGCCCTCCCTCCAGTTCTTC. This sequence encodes CASSLQGAPSLQFF.

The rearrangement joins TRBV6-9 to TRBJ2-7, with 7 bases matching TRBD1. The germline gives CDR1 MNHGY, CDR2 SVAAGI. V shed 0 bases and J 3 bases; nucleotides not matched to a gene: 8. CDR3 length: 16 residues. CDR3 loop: CASSYSGTGVIYEQYF. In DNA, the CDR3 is TGTGCCAGCAGTTATTCCGGCACAGGGGTAATCTACGAGCAGTACTTC.

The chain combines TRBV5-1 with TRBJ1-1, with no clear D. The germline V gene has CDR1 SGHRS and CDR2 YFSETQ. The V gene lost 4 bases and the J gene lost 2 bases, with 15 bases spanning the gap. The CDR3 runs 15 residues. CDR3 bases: TGCGCCAGCAGCCCCTCCTCTGCAAGTAACACTGAAGCTTTCTTT. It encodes CASSPSSASNTEAFF.

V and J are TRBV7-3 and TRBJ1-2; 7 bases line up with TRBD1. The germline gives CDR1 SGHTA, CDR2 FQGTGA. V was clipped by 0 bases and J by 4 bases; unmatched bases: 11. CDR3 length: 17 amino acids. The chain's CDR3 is CASSLTPDTPGGYGYTF. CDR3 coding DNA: TGTGCCAGCAGCTTAACGCCCGATACGCCAGGGGGCTATGGCTACACCTTC.

The CDR3 nucleotides are TGTGCCAGCAGCTCCGAAGTAGCCCCAGCGGGGACGAACACCGGGGAGCTGTTTTTT. It yields the protein CASSSEVAPAGTNTGELFF. The chain combines TRBV7-3 with TRBJ2-2; 7 bases are a match to TRBD2. V dropped 4 bases and J dropped 0; count of bases not matched to a gene: 14. The CDR3 has 19 amino acids. The germline CDR1 and CDR2 sequences are SGHTA and FQGTGA.

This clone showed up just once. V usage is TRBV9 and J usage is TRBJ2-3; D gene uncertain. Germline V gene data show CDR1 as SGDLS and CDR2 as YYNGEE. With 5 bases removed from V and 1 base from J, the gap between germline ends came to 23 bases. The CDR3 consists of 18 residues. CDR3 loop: CASSDSPGGALGTDTQYF. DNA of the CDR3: TGTGCCAGCAGTGACTCACCTGGTGGCGCCCTCGGCACAGATACGCAGTATTTT.

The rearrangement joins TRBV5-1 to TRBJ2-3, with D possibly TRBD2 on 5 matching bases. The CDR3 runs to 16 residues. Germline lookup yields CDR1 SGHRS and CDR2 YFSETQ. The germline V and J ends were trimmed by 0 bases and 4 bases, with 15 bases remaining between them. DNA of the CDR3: TGCGCCAGCAGCTTGGGGGAGACGGCCGCCCCAGATACGCAGTATTTT. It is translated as CASSLGETAAPDTQYF.

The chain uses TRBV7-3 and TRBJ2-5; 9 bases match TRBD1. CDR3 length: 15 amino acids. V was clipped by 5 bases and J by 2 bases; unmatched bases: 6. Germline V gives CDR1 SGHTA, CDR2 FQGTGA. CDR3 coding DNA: TGTGCCAGCAGCCGGGGGACAGGGATACAAGAGACCCAGTACTTC. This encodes CASSRGTGIQETQYF.

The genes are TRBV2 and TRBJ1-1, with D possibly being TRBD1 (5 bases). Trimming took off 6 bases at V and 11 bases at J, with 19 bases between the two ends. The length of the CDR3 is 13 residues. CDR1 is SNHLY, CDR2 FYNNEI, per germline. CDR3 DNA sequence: TGTGCCAGCAGGGGAGGGACCGCGGTTTGGGCTTTCTTT. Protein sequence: CASRGGTAVWAFF.

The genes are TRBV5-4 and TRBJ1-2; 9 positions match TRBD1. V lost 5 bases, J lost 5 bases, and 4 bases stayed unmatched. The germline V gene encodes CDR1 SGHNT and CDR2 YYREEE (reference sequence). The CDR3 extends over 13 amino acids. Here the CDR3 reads CASSKQGAYGYTF. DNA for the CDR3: TGTGCCAGCAGTAAACAGGGGGCGTATGGCTACACCTTC.

For the CDR3, the DNA is TGTGCCAGCAGCTTTTGGCGGGGGGCCCAGTACTTC. Its protein product is CASSFWRGAQYF. The chain is built from TRBV5-6 and TRBJ2-5, with 8 bases that match TRBD2. CDR1 is SGHDT, CDR2 YYEEEE, per germline. The V and J ends lost 2 bases and 9 bases, in that order; junction bases with no gene match: 3. CDR3 length: 12 amino acids. The whole variable domain, filled in from reference TRBV5-6 and TRBJ2-5, reads DAGVTQSPTHLIKTRGQQVTLRCSPKSGHDTVSWYQQALGQGPQFIFQYYEEEERQRGNFPDRFSGHQFPNYSSELNVNALLLGDSALYLCASSFWRGAQYFGPGTRLLVL.

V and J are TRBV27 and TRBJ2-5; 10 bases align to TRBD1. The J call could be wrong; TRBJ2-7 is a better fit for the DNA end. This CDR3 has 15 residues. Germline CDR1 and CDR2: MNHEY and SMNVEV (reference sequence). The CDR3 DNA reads TGTGCCAGCAGCGATCCCGGGACAGGGGCCTACGAGCAGTACTTC. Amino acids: CASSDPGTGAYEQYF.

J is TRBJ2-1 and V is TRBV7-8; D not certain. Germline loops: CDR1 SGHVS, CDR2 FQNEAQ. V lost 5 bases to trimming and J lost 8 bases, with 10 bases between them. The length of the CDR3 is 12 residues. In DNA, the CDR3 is TGTGCCAGCAGCCTCTTCAGCGATGAGCAGTTCTTC. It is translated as CASSLFSDEQFF.

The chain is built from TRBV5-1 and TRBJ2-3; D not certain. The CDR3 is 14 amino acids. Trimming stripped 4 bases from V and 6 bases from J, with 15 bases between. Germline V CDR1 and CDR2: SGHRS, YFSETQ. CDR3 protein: CASSPGPMLDTQYF. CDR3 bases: TGCGCCAGCAGCCCCGGGCCGATGCTCGATACGCAGTATTTT.

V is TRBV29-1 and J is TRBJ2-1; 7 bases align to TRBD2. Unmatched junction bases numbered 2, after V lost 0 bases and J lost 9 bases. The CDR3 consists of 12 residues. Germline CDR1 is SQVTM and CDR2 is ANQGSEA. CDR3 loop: CSVEDGGGEQFF. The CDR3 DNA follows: TGCAGCGTTGAAGATGGGGGGGGTGAGCAGTTCTTC.

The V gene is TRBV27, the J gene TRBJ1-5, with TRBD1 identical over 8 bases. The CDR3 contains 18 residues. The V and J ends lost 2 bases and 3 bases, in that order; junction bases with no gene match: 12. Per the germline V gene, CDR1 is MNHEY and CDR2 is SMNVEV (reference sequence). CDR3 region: CASSLIGDRGGHNQPQHF. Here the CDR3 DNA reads TGTGCCAGCAGTTTAATCGGTGACAGGGGAGGCCACAATCAGCCCCAGCATTTT.

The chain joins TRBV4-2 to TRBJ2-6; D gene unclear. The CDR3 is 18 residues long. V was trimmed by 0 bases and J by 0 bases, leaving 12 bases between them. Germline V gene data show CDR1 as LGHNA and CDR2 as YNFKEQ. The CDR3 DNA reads TGTGCCAGCAGCCAAGATCGGCAGGCCCCCTCTGGGGCCAACGTCCTGACTTTC. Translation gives CASSQDRQAPSGANVLTF.

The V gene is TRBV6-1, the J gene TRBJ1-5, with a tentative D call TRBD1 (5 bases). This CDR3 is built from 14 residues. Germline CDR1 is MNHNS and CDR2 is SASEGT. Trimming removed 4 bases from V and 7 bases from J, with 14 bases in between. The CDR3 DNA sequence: TGTGCCAGCAGTGCATTACAGGACGTGCAGCCCCAGCATTTT. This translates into CASSALQDVQPQHF.

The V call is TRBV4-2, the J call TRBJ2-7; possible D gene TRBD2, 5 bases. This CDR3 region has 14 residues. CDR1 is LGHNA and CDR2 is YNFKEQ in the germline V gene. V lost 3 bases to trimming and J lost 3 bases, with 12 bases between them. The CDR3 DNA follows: TGTGCCAGCAGCCACCGGGATGGGGACTACGAGCAGTACTTC. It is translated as CASSHRDGDYEQYF.

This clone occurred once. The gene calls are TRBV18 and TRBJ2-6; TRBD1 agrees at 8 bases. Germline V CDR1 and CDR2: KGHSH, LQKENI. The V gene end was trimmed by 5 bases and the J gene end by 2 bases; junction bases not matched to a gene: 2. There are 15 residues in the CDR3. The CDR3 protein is CASSSTGAGANVLTF. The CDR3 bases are TGTGCCAGCTCATCGACAGGGGCTGGGGCCAACGTCCTGACTTTC.